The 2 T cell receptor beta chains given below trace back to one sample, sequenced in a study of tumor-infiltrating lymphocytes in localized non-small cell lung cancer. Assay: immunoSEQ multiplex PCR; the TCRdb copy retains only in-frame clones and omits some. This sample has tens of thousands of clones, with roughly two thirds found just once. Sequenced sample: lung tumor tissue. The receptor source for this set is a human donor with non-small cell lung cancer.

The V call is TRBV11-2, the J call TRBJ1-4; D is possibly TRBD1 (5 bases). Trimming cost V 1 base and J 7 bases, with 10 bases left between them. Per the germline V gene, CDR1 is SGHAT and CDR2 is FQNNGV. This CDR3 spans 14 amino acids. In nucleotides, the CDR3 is TGTGCCAGCAGCTTAGTGGGGCATGGTGAAAAACTGTTTTTT. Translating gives CASSLVGHGEKLFF.

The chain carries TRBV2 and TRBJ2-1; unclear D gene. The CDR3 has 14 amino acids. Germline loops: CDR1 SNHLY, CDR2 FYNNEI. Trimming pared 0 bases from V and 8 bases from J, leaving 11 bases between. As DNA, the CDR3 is TGTGCCAGCAGTGAAGCCAGGCTCTCGGATGAGCAGTTCTTC. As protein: CASSEARLSDEQFF.